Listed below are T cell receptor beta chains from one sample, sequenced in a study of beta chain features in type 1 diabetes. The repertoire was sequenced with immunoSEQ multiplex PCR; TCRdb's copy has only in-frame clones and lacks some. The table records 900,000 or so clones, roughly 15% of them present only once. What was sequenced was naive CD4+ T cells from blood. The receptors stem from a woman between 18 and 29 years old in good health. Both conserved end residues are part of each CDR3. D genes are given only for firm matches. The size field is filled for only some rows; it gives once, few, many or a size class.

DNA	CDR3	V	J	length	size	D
TGTGCCAGCAGCCGGCTTGGCGGGCCCTACGAGCAGTACTTC	CASSRLGGPYEQYF	TRBV14	TRBJ2-7	14	-	-
TGCGCCAGCAGCCAGCAGCTGGGGGGAGCTAACTATGGCTACACCTTC	CASSQQLGGANYGYTF	TRBV4-3	TRBJ1-2	16	few	-
TGTGCCAGCATCCCGGGACAGACGAATCAGCCCCAGCATTTT	CASIPGQTNQPQHF	TRBV28	TRBJ1-5	14	-	TRBD1
TGCGCCAGCAGCTCAGGGTCCATGAACACTGAAGCTTTCTTT	CASSSGSMNTEAFF	TRBV5-1	TRBJ1-1	14	few	-
TGTGCCATCAGTGAGTCGGCGGCAGGGTATGGCTACACCTTC	CAISESAAGYGYTF	TRBV10-3	TRBJ1-2	14	few	-
TGTGCCACCGGCTTTGGCGGGGTGAACACCGGGGAGCTGTTTTTT	CATGFGGVNTGELFF	TRBV7-6	TRBJ2-2	15	few	-
TGTGCCAGCAGCGTAGACTCAAGACCTTCCTATGGCTACACCTTC	CASSVDSRPSYGYTF	TRBV9	TRBJ1-2	15	few	-
TGTGCCAGCAGCCCTCAACAGGGGGCGTTGCAAGAGACCCAGTACTTC	CASSPQQGALQETQYF	TRBV11-2	TRBJ2-5	16	few	TRBD1
TGCGCCAGCAGCTTGGCCTTGGCAGCAAGCACAGATACGCAGTATTTT	CASSLALAASTDTQYF	TRBV5-1	TRBJ2-3	16	few	-
TGTGCCACCAGCAGAGATCTCCTGGGAAAGACCCAGTACTTC	CATSRDLLGKTQYF	TRBV15	TRBJ2-5	14	few	-
TGTGCCAGCAGCAAACTTGGACTAGCGGGCATGAGTACGCAGTATTTT	CASSKLGLAGMSTQYF	TRBV7-9	TRBJ2-3	16	few	TRBD2
TGTGCCAGCAGCGTTGGAGCGGGATGGCTGTACGAGCAGTACTTC	CASSVGAGWLYEQYF	TRBV9	TRBJ2-7	15	-	TRBD2
TGCACCAGCAGCCAAGATCATGAGGGGTACAATGAGCAGTTCTTC	CTSSQDHEGYNEQFF	TRBV1	TRBJ2-1	15	-	-
TGTGCCAGCAGCCAAGATCCAAACCACCTCACCGGGGAGCTGTTTTTT	CASSQDPNHLTGELFF	TRBV4-2	TRBJ2-2	16	few	-
TGTGCCAGCAGCCGGGAAGTCTCCTACAATGAGCAGTTCTTC	CASSREVSYNEQFF	TRBV7-8	TRBJ2-1	14	-	-
TGTGCCAGCAGCTTATTTGGGGGTATGGAGGGCTACACCTTC	CASSLFGGMEGYTF	TRBV7-2	TRBJ1-2	14	-	-
TGCGCCAGCAGCCGGCAAACCGGACAGGGGAACACCGGGGAGCTGTTTTTT	CASSRQTGQGNTGELFF	TRBV5-1	TRBJ2-2	17	-	TRBD1
TGTGCCAGCAGACTCAGGGGGGACACAGATACGCAGTATTTT	CASRLRGDTDTQYF	TRBV19	TRBJ2-3	14	-	-
TGTGCCAGTAGTACAGGACTAGCCTTTGTCTACGAGCAGTACTTC	CASSTGLAFVYEQYF	TRBV19	TRBJ2-7	15	few	TRBD2
TGCGCCAGCAGCTGGAGACTAGCGGGAGGCAATGAGCAGTTCTTC	CASSWRLAGGNEQFF	TRBV5-1	TRBJ2-1	15	few	TRBD2
TGTGCCAGCAGTGACCCAAAGATCACAGATACGCAGTATTTT	CASSDPKITDTQYF	TRBV6-1	TRBJ2-3	14	-	-
TGTGCCAGCAGGCAGGGGGCATGGCAGCCCCAGCATTTT	CASRQGAWQPQHF	TRBV2	TRBJ1-5	13	-	TRBD1
TGTGCCATCAGTCGGGACAGGGACACTGAAGCTTTCTTT	CAISRDRDTEAFF	TRBV10-3	TRBJ1-1	13	-	TRBD1
TGTGCCAGCAGCTTGTTAAGAGCGAACACCGGGGAGCTGTTTTTT	CASSLLRANTGELFF	TRBV5-5	TRBJ2-2	15	few	-
TGTGCCAGCAGCCCCGGACAGGGGGATGAAAAACTGTTTTTT	CASSPGQGDEKLFF	TRBV9	TRBJ1-4	14	-	TRBD1
TGTGCCAGCAGCCAAGATGGGGACAGGGGCTCGAAAGTGGAGCAGTACTTC	CASSQDGDRGSKVEQYF	TRBV14	TRBJ2-7	17	-	TRBD1
TGTGCCATCAGTGAGGTCGCCGACACAGATACGCAGTATTTT	CAISEVADTDTQYF	TRBV10-3	TRBJ2-3	14	few	-
TGTGCCAGCTCGCCCCTCGGGCAGACTTTGGAGCAGTACTTC	CASSPLGQTLEQYF	TRBV18	TRBJ2-7	14	few	-
TGTGCCAGCGGGGGAGGACTAGCGGCCTACAATGAGCAGTTCTTC	CASGGGLAAYNEQFF	TRBV9	TRBJ2-1	15	few	TRBD2
TGTGCCAGCAGCTTGTCTAGCGGGTATACCTACGAGCAGTACTTC	CASSLSSGYTYEQYF	TRBV7-9	TRBJ2-7	15	-	TRBD2
TGTGCCAGCAGGCCACAGGGGGGAGATGGCTACACCTTC	CASRPQGGDGYTF	TRBV27	TRBJ1-2	13	-	TRBD1
TGTGCCACCAGCAGTTCGTCTCGAGCGAACACTGAAGCTTTCTTT	CATSSSSRANTEAFF	TRBV15	TRBJ1-1	15	few	-
TGTGCCAGCAGCTTAATCCCCCTGGGGGACACCGGGGAGCTGTTTTTT	CASSLIPLGDTGELFF	TRBV7-9	TRBJ2-2	16	-	-
TGTGCCACCAGCAGAGACGTACGGGGTACTGGGGCCAACGTCCTGACTTTC	CATSRDVRGTGANVLTF	TRBV15	TRBJ2-6	17	few	-
TGTGCCAGCAGCTCTCCGGGACAGGGAATAGGCGAGCAGTACTTC	CASSSPGQGIGEQYF	TRBV21-1	TRBJ2-7	15	-	-
TGTGCCAGCAGTCTTCTGGGATCCGGGACAGAGTACGAGCAGTACTTC	CASSLLGSGTEYEQYF	TRBV27	TRBJ2-7	16	-	TRBD1
TGTGCCAGCAGCCTAGCAGCACAAGAGACCCAGTACTTC	CASSLAAQETQYF	TRBV7-9	TRBJ2-5	13	-	-
TGTGCCAGTAGTATCCGAGCCGGACTCGAAAATGAGCAGTTCTTC	CASSIRAGLENEQFF	TRBV19	TRBJ2-1	15	-	-
TGTGCCAGCAGCAGGCGTATCGGGGAGACCCAGTACTTC	CASSRRIGETQYF	TRBV7-9	TRBJ2-5	13	-	-
TGTGCCAGCAGCGTTGGAGGGAACTACACCTTC	CASSVGGNYTF	TRBV7-9	TRBJ1-2	11	few	-
TGTGCCAGCAGCTTGGGGGTTCAGCCCCAGCATTTT	CASSLGVQPQHF	TRBV5-6	TRBJ1-5	12	-	-
TGTGCCAGCAGTTATTCGACTAGCGGGGGCTACGAGCAGTACTTC	CASSYSTSGGYEQYF	TRBV6-5	TRBJ2-7	15	few	TRBD2
TGTGCCAGTAGTATAGTAAGCGGAGATGGCTACACCTTC	CASSIVSGDGYTF	TRBV19	TRBJ1-2	13	few	-
TGTGCCAGCAGTGAAGCGCTTCGGAGGCCGCAGTATTTT	CASSEALRRPQYF	TRBV6-1	TRBJ2-3	13	-	-
TGTGCCAGCTCCCCGGGACTGACCTCTAGCACAGATACGCAGTATTTT	CASSPGLTSSTDTQYF	TRBV18	TRBJ2-3	16	few	-
TGTGCCAGCCAGCCTAGCGGGAGTTACGAGCAGTACTTC	CASQPSGSYEQYF	TRBV10-3	TRBJ2-7	13	few	TRBD2
TGTGCCAGCAGCTTGGCGGCAACGATTACCGGGGAGCTGTTTTTT	CASSLAATITGELFF	TRBV5-6	TRBJ2-2	15	-	-
TGTGCCAGCTCCATGCCAGCGGGCGGCTCTAAACTGGGAGAGACCCAGTACTTC	CASSMPAGGSKLGETQYF	TRBV28	TRBJ2-5	18	few	-
TGTGCCAGCAGTTTGACTAGCGGGAGCACCCAAGAGACCCAGTACTTC	CASSLTSGSTQETQYF	TRBV6-5	TRBJ2-5	16	few	TRBD2